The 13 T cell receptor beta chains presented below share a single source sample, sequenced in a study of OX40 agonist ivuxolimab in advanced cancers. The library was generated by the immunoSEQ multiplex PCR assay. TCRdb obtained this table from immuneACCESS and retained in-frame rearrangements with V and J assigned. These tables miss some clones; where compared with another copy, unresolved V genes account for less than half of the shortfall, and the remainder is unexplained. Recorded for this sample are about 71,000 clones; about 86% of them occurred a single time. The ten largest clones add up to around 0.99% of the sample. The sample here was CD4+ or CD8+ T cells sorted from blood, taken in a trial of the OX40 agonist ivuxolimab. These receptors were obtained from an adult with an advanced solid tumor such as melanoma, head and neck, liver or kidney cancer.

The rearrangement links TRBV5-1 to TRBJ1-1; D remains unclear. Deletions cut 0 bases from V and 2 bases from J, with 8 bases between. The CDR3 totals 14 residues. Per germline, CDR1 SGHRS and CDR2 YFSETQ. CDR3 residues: CASSLEGRNTEAFF. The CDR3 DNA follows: TGCGCCAGCAGCTTGGAGGGCCGAAACACTGAAGCTTTCTTT.

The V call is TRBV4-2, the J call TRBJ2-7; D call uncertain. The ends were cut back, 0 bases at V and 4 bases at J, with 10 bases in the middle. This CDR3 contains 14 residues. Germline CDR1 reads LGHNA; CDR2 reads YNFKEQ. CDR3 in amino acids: CASSQDLRVYEQYF. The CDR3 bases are TGTGCCAGCAGCCAAGATCTTAGGGTTTACGAGCAGTACTTC.

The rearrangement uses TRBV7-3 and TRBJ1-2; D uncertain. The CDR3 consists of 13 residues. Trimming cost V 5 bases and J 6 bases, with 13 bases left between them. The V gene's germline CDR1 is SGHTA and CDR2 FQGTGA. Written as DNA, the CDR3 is TGTGCCAGCAGCAGCTCCGGGCTCGATGGCTACACCTTC. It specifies CASSSSGLDGYTF.

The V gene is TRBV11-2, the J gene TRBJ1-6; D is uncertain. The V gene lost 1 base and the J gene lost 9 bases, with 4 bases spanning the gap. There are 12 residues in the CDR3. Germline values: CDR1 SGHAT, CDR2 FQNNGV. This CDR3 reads CASSLGASPLHF. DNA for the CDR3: TGTGCCAGCAGCTTAGGCGCTTCACCCCTCCACTTT.

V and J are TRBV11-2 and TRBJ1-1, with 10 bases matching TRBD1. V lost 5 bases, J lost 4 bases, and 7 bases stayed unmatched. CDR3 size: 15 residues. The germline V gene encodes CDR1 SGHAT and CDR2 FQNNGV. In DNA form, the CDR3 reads TGTGCCAGCAGCCTTATGACAGGGGGCCTCACTGAAGCTTTCTTT. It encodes CASSLMTGGLTEAFF.

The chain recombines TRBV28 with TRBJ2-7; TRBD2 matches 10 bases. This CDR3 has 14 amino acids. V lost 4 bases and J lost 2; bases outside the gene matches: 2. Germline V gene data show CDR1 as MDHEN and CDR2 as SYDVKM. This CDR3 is CASSWTSGTYEQYF. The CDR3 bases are TGTGCCAGCAGTTGGACTAGCGGTACCTACGAGCAGTACTTC.

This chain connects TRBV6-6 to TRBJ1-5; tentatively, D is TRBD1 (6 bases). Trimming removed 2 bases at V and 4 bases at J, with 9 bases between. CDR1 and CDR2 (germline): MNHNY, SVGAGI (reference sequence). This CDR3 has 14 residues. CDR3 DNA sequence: TGTGCCAGCAGTTACGGACAGCCGAATCAGCCCCAGCATTTT. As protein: CASSYGQPNQPQHF.

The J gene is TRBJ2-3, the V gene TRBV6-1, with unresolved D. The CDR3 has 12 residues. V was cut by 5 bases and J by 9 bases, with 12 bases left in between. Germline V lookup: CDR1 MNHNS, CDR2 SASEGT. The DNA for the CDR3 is TGTGCCAGCAGTCGCCCCCAGAGCACGCAGTATTTT. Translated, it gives CASSRPQSTQYF.

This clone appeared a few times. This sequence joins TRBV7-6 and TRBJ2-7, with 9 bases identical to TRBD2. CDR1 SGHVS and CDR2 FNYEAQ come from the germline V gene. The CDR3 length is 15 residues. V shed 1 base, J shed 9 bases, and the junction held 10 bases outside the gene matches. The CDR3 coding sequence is TGTGCCAGCAGCTTAGATTCACAGGGACTAGCAGTGCAGTACTTC. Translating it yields CASSLDSQGLAVQYF.

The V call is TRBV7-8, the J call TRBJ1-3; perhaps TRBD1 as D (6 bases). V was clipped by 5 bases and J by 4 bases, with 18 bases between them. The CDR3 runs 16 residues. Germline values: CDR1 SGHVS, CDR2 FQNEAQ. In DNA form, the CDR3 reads TGTGCCAGCAGCCCTAGGGGGGGGGTGTTAGGAAACACCATATATTTT. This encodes CASSPRGGVLGNTIYF.

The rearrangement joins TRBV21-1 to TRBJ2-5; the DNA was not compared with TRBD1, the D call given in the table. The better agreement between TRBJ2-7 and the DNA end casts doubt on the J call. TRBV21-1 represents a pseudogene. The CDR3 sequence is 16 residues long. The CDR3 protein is CASSKVGQGQFYEQYF. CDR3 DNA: TGTGCCAGCAGCAAAGTCGGACAGGGACAATTCTACGAGCAGTACTTC.

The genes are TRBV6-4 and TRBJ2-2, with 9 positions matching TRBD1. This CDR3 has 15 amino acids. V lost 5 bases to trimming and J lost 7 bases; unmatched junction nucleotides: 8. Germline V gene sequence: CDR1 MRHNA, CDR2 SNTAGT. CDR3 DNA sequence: TGTGCCAGCAGTTCCGGGACAGGGATTATCGGGGAGCTGTTTTTT. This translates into CASSSGTGIIGELFF.

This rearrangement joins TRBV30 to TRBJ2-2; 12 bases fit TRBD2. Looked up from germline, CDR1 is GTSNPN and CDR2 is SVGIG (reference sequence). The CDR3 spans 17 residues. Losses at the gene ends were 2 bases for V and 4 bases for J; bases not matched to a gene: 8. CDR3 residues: CAWSLAGGPSSTGELFF. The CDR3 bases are TGTGCCTGGAGTCTAGCGGGAGGGCCCTCTTCCACCGGGGAGCTGTTTTTT.